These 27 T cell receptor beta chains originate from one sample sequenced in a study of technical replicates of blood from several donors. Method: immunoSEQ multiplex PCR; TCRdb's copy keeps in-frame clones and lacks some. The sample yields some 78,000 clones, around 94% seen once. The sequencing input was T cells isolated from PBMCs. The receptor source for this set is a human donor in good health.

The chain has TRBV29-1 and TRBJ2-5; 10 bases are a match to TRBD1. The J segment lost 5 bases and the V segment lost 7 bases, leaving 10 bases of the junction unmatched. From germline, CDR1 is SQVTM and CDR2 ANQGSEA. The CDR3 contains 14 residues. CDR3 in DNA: TGCAGCGCCGCCGACAGGGGGCGAGGGGAGACCCAGTACTTC. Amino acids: CSAADRGRGETQYF.

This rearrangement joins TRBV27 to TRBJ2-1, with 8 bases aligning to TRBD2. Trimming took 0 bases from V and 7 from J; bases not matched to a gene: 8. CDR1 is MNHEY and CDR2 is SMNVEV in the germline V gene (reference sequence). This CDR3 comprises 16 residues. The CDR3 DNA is TGTGCCAGCAGTTTATCCCTAGCGGGCGGGGGAAATGAGCAGTTCTTC. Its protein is CASSLSLAGGGNEQFF.

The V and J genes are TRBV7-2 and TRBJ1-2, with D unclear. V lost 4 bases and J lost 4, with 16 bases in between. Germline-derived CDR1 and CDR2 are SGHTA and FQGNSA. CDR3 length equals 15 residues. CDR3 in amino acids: CASSSYLEAGYGYTF. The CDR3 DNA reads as TGTGCCAGCAGCTCCTACCTGGAGGCCGGCTATGGCTACACCTTC.

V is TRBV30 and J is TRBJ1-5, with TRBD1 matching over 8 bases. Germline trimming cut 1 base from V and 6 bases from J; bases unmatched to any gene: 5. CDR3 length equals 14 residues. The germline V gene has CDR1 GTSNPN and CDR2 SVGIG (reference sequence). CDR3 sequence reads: CAWSGRQGTQPQHF. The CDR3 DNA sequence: TGTGCCTGGAGTGGGAGACAGGGGACTCAGCCCCAGCATTTT.

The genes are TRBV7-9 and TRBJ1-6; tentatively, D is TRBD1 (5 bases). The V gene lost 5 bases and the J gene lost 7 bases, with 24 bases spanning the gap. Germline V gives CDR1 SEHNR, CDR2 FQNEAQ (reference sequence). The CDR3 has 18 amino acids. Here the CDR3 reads CASSPGFIGGKWNSPLHF. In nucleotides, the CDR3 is TGTGCCAGCAGCCCGGGTTTTATTGGGGGGAAGTGGAATTCACCCCTCCACTTT.

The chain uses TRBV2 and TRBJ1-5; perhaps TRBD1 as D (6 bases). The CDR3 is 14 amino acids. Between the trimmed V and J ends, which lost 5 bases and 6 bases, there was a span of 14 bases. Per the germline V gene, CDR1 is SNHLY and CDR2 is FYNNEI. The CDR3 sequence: CASSPTGISQPQHF. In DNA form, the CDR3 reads TGTGCCAGCAGTCCTACAGGGATCAGTCAGCCCCAGCATTTT.

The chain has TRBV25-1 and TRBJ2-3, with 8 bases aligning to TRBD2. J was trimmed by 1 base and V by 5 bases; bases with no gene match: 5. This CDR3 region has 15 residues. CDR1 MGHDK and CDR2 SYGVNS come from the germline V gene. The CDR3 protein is CASSPQAGGTDTQYF. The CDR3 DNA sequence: TGTGCCAGCAGTCCCCAAGCGGGGGGCACAGATACGCAGTATTTT. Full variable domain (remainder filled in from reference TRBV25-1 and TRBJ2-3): EADIYQTPRYLVIGTGKKITLECSQTMGHDKMYWYQQDPGMELHLIHYSYGVNSTEKGDLSSESTVSRIRTEHFPLTLESARPSHTSQYLCASSPQAGGTDTQYFGPGTRLTVL.

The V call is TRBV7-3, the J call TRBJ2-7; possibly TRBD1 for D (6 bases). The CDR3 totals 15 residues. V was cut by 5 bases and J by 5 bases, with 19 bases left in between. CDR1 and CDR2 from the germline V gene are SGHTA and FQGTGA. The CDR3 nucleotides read TGTGCCAGCAGCCCATTGCAGGGGTTAATCCACGAGCAGTACTTC. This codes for CASSPLQGLIHEQYF.

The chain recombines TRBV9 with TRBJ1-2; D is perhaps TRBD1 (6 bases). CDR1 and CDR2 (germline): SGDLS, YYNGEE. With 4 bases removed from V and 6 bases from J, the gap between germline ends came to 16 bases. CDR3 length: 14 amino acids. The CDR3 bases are TGTGCCAGCAGCAGCCGGGACAACAATAATGGCTACACCTTC. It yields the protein CASSSRDNNNGYTF.

The CDR3 region is CASSNSGNYNEQFF. Written as DNA, the CDR3 is TGTGCCAGCAGTAATAGCGGGAACTACAATGAGCAGTTCTTC. V gene TRBV25-1 combines with J gene TRBJ2-1; 8 nucleotides line up with TRBD2. V was pared by 5 bases and J by 3 bases, with 3 bases of the junction left unmatched. The CDR3 loop spans 14 amino acids. Germline lookup yields CDR1 MGHDK and CDR2 SYGVNS.

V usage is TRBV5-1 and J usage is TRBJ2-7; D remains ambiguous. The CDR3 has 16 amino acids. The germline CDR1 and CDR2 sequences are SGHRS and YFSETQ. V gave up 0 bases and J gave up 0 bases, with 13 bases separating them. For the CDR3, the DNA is TGCGCCAGCAGCTTGGGTCCGGAAAGGAGCTCCTACGAGCAGTACTTC. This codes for CASSLGPERSSYEQYF. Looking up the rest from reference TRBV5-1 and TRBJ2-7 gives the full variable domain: KAGVTQTPRYLIKTRGQQVTLSCSPISGHRSVSWYQQTPGQGLQFLFEYFSETQRNKGNFPGRFSGRQFSNSRSEMNVSTLELGDSALYLCASSLGPERSSYEQYFGPGTRLTVT.

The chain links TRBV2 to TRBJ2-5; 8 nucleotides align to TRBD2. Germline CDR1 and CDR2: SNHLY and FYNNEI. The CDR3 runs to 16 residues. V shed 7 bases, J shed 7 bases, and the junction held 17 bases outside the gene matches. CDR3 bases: TGTGCCAGCATTGGATCTTCGGGGGGCCGGGGGGGGACCCAGTACTTC. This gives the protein CASIGSSGGRGGTQYF.

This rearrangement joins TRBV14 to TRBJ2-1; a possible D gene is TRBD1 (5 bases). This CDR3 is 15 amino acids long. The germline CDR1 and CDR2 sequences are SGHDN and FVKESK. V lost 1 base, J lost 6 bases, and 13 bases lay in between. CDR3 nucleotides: TGTGCCAGCAGCCAAGGGACATTCCTCCCCAATGAGCAGTTCTTC. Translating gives CASSQGTFLPNEQFF.

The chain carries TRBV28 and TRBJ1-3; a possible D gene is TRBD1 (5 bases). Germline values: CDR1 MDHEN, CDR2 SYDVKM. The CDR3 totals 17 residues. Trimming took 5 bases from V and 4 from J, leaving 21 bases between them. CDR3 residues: CASSPPVGRTEGNTIYF. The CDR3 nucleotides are TGTGCCAGCAGTCCCCCGGTGGGGCGGACGGAGGGAAACACCATATATTTT.

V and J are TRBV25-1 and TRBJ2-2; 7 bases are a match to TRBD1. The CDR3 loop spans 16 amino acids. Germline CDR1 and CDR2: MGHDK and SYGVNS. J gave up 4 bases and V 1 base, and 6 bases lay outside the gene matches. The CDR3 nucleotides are TGTGCCAGCAGTGAATTTACGACAGGGAGCACCGGGGAGCTGTTTTTT. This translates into CASSEFTTGSTGELFF.

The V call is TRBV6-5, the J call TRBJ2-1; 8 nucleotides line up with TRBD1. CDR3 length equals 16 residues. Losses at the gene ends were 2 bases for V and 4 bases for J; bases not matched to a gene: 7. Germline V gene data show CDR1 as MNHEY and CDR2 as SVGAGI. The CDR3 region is CASSYIDRGEYNEQFF. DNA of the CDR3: TGTGCCAGCAGTTACATCGACAGGGGAGAATACAATGAGCAGTTCTTC.

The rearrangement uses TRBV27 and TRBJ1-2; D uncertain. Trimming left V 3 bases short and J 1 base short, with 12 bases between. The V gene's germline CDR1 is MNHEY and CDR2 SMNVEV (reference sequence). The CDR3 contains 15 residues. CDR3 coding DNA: TGTGCCAGCAGTTTGCATTCCGGACTTAACTATGGCTACACCTTC. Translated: CASSLHSGLNYGYTF.

The CDR3 sequence is CASILKTGKGYTF. The CDR3 DNA is TGTGCCAGTATATTAAAGACAGGGAAGGGCTACACCTTC. The gene calls are TRBV28 and TRBJ1-2; the match to TRBD1 covers 7 bases. V lost 9 bases to trimming and J lost 8 bases; unmatched junction nucleotides: 12. The CDR3 contains 13 residues. CDR1 is MDHEN, CDR2 SYDVKM, per germline.

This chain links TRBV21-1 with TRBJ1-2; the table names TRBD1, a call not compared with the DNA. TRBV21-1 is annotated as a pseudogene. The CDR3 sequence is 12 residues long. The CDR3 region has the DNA TGTGCCAGCAGCACGGCAGGGGGAGGCTACACCTTC. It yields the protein CASSTAGGGYTF.

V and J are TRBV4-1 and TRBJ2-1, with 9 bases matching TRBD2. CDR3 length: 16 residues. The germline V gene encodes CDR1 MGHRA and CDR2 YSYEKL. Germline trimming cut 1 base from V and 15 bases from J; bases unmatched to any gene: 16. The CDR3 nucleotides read TGCGCCAGCAGCCAAGGCCTCTCCGGCGGGAGGGGCCTTGGGTTCTTC. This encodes CASSQGLSGGRGLGFF.

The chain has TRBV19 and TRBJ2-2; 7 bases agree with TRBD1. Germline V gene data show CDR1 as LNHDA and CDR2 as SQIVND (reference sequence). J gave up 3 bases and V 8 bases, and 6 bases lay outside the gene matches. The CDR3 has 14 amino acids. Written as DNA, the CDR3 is TGTGCCAGTGGAAGGGACAGCTACACCGGGGAGCTGTTTTTT. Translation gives CASGRDSYTGELFF.

CDR3 sequence (DNA): TGTGCCAGCAGTGAAGCGCATTACGGTTACGCGAACATTCAGTACTTC. It encodes CASSEAHYGYANIQYF. The chain recombines TRBV6-1 with TRBJ2-4; D gene uncertain. In germline, CDR1 is MNHNS, CDR2 SASEGT. V was shortened by 0 bases and J by 7 bases, with 16 bases between the two germline ends. The CDR3 loop spans 16 amino acids.

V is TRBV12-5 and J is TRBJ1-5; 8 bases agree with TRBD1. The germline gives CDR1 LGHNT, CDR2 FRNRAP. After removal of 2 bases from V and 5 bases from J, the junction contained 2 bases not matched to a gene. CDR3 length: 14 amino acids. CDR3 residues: CASGLTQGDQPQHF. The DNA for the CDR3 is TGTGCTAGTGGTTTGACACAGGGGGATCAGCCCCAGCATTTT.

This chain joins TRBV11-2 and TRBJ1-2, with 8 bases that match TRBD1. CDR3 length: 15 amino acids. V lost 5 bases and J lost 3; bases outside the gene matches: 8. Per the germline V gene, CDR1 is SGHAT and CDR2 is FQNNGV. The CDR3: CASSPGQDPDYGYTF. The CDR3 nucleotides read TGTGCCAGCAGCCCGGGACAGGACCCCGACTATGGCTACACCTTC.

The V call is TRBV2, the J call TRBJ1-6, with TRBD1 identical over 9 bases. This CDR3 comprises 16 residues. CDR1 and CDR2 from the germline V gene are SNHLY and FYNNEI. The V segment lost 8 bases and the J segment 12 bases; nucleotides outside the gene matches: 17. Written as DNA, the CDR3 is TGTGCCAGCGCGGGGACAGGGAGCGGCGCGGCGGGACCCCTCCACTTT. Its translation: CASAGTGSGAAGPLHF.

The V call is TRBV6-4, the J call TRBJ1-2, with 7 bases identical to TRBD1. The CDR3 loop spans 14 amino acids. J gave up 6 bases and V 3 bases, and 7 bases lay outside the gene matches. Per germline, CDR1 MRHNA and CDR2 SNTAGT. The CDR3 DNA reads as TGTGCCAGCAGTGAGGTCTGGGGGACAGATGGCTACACCTTC. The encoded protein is CASSEVWGTDGYTF.

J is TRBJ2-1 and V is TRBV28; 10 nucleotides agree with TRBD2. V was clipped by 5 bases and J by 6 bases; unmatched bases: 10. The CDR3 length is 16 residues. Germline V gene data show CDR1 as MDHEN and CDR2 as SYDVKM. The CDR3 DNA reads TGTGCCAGCAGTGGAGAAACTAGCGGGGAAGGCAATGAGCAGTTCTTC. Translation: CASSGETSGEGNEQFF.